This TCR beta chain was observed in a study of blood T cell repertoires in COVID-19. Study overall: Samples of COVID-19 (acute and convalescent) were obtained from the United States, Italy and Spain.

Looked up from germline, CDR1 is LNHDA and CDR2 is SQIVND (reference sequence). This CDR3 region has 12 residues. Trimming removed 8 bases from V and 7 bases from J, with 12 bases in between. Sequencing was performed with immunoSEQ multiplex PCR; in TCRdb, only in-frame clones are kept and a portion is missing. The sample lists 300,000 to 350,000 clones, roughly 89% occurring once. Sequenced sample: peripheral blood. The chain recombines TRBV19 with TRBJ2-4; D ambiguous. The source is a woman in her sixties with COVID-19, enrolled during active disease. CDR3 sequence (DNA): TGTGCCAGTCAGGTAGATCAGAACATTCAGTACTTC. It codes for CASQVDQNIQYF. Drawing the rest from reference TRBV19 and TRBJ2-4, the complete variable domain is DGGITQSPKYLFRKEGQNVTLSCEQNLNHDAMYWYRQDPGQGLRLIYYSQIVNDFQKGDIAEGYSVSREKKESFPLTVTSAQKNPTAFYLCASQVDQNIQYFGAGTRLSVL.